This T cell receptor (beta chain) was captured by sequencing in a study of blood T cell repertoires in COVID-19 (dated by TCRdb to between 2020 and 2021). For the study in its entirety: Collaborator samples came from the United States, Italy and Spain and covered acute and convalescent phases of COVID-19. The material from the prospective study consisted of cDNA or gDNA derived from T cells, B-cell-depleted T cells, or PBMCs. Subjects who had been exposed to COVID-19, were actively infected with it, or had recovered from it provided the deeply sampled blood TCRbeta repertoires that made up the dataset. The repertoires were released in a freely available public database meant as a resource for research on the immune response to SARS-CoV-2. The samples were drawn from the first 160 participants of the ongoing ImmuneRACE study and from 1,254 subjects provided by 6 global collaborators. Sample metadata almost always included a de-identified subject ID, COVID-19 status, age in years and sex. Where available, HLA class I and class II types were taken from metadata supplied by the sample provider and were not determined by assay-based typing.

The immunoSEQ Assay, a bias-controlled multiplex PCR, was used to amplify TCRbeta CDR3 regions from genomic DNA. Regarding the original processing steps: The number of nucleated cells in each sample was estimated from the amplification of reference gene primers within the assay. To quantify the absolute abundance of each unique TCRbeta CDR3 rearrangement, sequence reads were collapsed and filtered. For each sample, productive Simpson clonality was calculated as the square root of Simpson's diversity index across productive rearrangements. TCRdb holds this immuneACCESS table with in-frame rearrangements only. Some clones are missing; in checked studies, unresolved V genes explain under half, and the rest has no known cause. V, J and clone size derive from that table, while D and trimming were established from the DNA sequence. In this sample the table shows about 150,000 clones, approximately 83% of which occur a single time. The leading ten clones occupy roughly 3% of the sample.

Reading from cysteine to phenylalanine, the CDR3 counts 15 amino acids. Solely the CDR3 DNA is kept, with 45 bases framed from the first base. The junction shows trimming of 5 bases on V and 7 bases on J, and the gene matches do not reach 8 bases of it. Sequences KGHDR (CDR1) and SFDVKD (CDR2) are obtained from the germline V gene. A word on this clone: No antigen is known for it. Base quality data are lacking; no much larger clone is found one base away.

The paper's findings and limits, for the study overall: The quantity of clinical and demographic metadata differed by source and by participant and was supplied without curation.

The collaborating institutions used their own protocols to collect whole blood in K2EDTA tubes. Collaborator samples were shipped for TCRbeta analysis as frozen whole blood, isolated PBMCs, or DNA extracted from either sample type. This clonotype originated in a man between 65 and 85 years old with acute or convalescent COVID-19. The rearranged segments are TRBV24-1 and TRBJ1-4, and TRBD1 aligns with 8 junction nucleotides. The sample consisted of peripheral blood. The sequence in DNA is TGTGCCACCAGTGCCCCAGACAGGGGCTCTGAAAAACTGTTTTTT. Its protein product is CATSAPDRGSEKLFF.